The 7 T cell receptor beta chains reported below all come from one sample, sequenced in a study of cytomegalovirus exposure and HLA in healthy donors. It was with 60 Vbeta and 13 Jbeta primers that the PCR ran. Generated by immunoSEQ multiplex PCR, the TCRdb table keeps only in-frame clones and is missing some. The profile covers about 82,000 clones, with around 74% appearing a single time and approximately 6% taken by the ten largest. Sequencing was done on a sample of PBMCs. These receptors were obtained from a woman in her fifties or sixties in good health and CMV-seropositive.

The table lists this clone with a few counts. The chain is built from TRBV11-1 and TRBJ2-1, with 8 bases aligning to TRBD2. Germline values: CDR1 SGHAT, CDR2 FQDESV (reference sequence). Trimming cost V 5 bases and J 9 bases; bases outside gene matches: 12. CDR3 length: 15 amino acids. Here the CDR3 DNA reads TGTGCCAGCAGCCCTCCCCAGACTAGCGCTGGTGAGCAGTTCTTC. Translated: CASSPPQTSAGEQFF.

The chain is built from TRBV14 and TRBJ2-5; TRBD2 is a possible D gene (5 bases). Germline V gene sequence: CDR1 SGHDN, CDR2 FVKESK. This CDR3 comprises 17 residues. V was trimmed by 0 bases and J by 0 bases, leaving 14 bases between them. The CDR3 sequence: CASSQDRGGRYQETQYF. The DNA for the CDR3 is TGTGCCAGCAGCCAAGATCGCGGAGGACGGTACCAAGAGACCCAGTACTTC.

By share, this clone counts as medium-sized. The chain combines TRBV6-4 with TRBJ2-1, with 8 bases that match TRBD2. V shed 5 bases, J shed 9 bases, and the junction held 9 bases outside the gene matches. Germline CDR1 MRHNA, CDR2 SNTAGT. CDR3 size: 14 residues. The CDR3 coding sequence is TGTGCCAGCAGTACGGGACTAGGTGAGAGTGAGCAGTTCTTC. Translated: CASSTGLGESEQFF.

V usage is TRBV5-1 and J usage is TRBJ2-1, with 7 bases matching TRBD1. CDR3 length: 15 residues. V lost 0 bases to trimming and J lost 8 bases; unmatched junction nucleotides: 8. Germline V gene lookup returns CDR1 SGHRS and CDR2 YFSETQ. CDR3 DNA sequence: TGCGCCAGCAGCTTGGCCGGCTTAACAGGGGATGAGCAGTTCTTC. Protein sequence: CASSLAGLTGDEQFF.

This clone turned up a few times. The chain employs TRBV10-3 and TRBJ2-7; 10 nucleotides align to TRBD1. The V and J ends lost 6 bases and 5 bases, in that order; junction bases with no gene match: 7. This CDR3 has 14 amino acids. Germline V CDR1 and CDR2: ENHRY, SYGVKD. The CDR3 reads CAISPRDRGNEQYF. CDR3 bases: TGTGCCATCAGCCCCCGGGACAGGGGAAACGAGCAGTACTTC.

In its sample, this clone was seen a few times. The chain carries TRBV28 and TRBJ1-2; maybe TRBD1 (6 bases). Germline V gene sequence: CDR1 MDHEN, CDR2 SYDVKM. There are 13 residues in the CDR3. Trimming took 6 bases from V and 4 from J, leaving 12 bases between them. The CDR3 protein is CASSPVTGYGYTF. CDR3 bases: TGTGCCAGCAGCCCCGTGACAGGCTATGGCTACACCTTC.

The J gene is TRBJ2-6, the V gene TRBV9; no clear D. The CDR3 runs to 15 residues. The germline gives CDR1 SGDLS, CDR2 YYNGEE. V shed 3 bases and J shed 0 bases, with 7 bases lying between them. As DNA, the CDR3 is TGTGCCAGCAGCGCAGAGGTCTCTGGGGCCAACGTCCTGACTTTC. The encoded protein is CASSAEVSGANVLTF.